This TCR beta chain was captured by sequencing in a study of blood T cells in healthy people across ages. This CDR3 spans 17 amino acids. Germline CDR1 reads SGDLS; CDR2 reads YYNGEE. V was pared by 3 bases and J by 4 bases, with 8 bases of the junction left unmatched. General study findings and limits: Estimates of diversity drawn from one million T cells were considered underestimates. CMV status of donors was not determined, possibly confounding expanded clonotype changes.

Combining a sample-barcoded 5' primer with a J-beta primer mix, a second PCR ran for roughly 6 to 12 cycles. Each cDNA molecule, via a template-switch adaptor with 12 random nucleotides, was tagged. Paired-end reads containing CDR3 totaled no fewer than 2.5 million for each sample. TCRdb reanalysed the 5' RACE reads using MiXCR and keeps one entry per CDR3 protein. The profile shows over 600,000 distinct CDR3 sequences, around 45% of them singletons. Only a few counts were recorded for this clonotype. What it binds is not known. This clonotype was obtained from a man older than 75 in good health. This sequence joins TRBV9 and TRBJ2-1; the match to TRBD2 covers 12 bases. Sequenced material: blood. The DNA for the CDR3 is TGTGCCAGCAGCGGTGGACTAGCGGGGACGATATACAATGAGCAGTTCTTC. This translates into CASSGGLAGTIYNEQFF.